Listed here is a single T cell receptor (beta chain). The target antigen is unknown. The data derive from a study of shared clonotypes between healthy human individuals. Overall study results and limits: The donor pool, a small one, limited the genetic and exposure-history diversity represented.

Donors were healthy HIV-negative adults without recently reported acute infections or vaccinations. The protocol was immunoSEQ multiplex PCR, while the TCRdb copy is restricted to in-frame clones and leaves out a portion. The data contain 2 million to 2.5 million clones, 80% to 95% of them singletons. V was clipped by 3 bases and J by 7 bases, with 16 bases between them. The CDR3 totals 14 residues. Germline V gene data show CDR1 as SGHRS and CDR2 as YFSETQ. The rearrangement uses TRBV5-1 and TRBJ1-1, with D unresolved. The sequence was collected from a man younger than 35 in good health. Some clones in this sample may be carry-over from other donors' samples. Sequencing was performed on naive CD4+ T cells from PBMCs. The subset is: CD45RA+ positively selected. CDR3 amino acids: CASSSLPGAGEAFF. The CDR3 DNA reads TGCGCCAGCAGCTCCCTACCGGGAGCCGGTGAAGCTTTCTTT.